This TCR beta chain was captured in a study of blood T cell repertoires in COVID-19. Study as a whole: Whether acute or convalescent, the COVID-19 samples came from the United States, Italy and Spain. Sources were T cells, B-cell-depleted T cells, or PBMCs; the material itself was cDNA or gDNA.

This clone was detected once. This CDR3 has 16 amino acids. The germline V gene encodes CDR1 SGHTA and CDR2 FQGTGA. The V segment lost 3 bases and the J segment 1 base; nucleotides outside the gene matches: 7. Profiling relied on immunoSEQ multiplex PCR, and the TCRdb table lists in-frame clones only, not all of them. This sample carries 200,000 to 250,000 clones, 85% to 90% of them seen once, and the ten largest clones take approximately 2.6%. The receptor comes from a man aged 30-40 years with COVID-19, enrolled during active disease. The chain recombines TRBV7-3 with TRBJ1-1; 8 nucleotides agree with TRBD1. Sequencing used peripheral blood. The CDR3 loop reads CASSFSPGTGNTEAFF. CDR3 in DNA: TGTGCCAGCAGCTTTTCCCCCGGGACAGGGAACACTGAAGCTTTCTTT.